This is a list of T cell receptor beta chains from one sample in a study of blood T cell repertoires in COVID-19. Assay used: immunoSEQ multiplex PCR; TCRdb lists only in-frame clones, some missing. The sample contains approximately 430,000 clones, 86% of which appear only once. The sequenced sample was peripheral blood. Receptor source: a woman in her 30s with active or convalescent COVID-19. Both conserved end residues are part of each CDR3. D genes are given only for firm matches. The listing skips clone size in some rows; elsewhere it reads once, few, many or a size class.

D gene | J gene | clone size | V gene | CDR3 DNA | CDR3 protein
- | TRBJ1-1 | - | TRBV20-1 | TGCAGTGCTAGTAACACAGGGCTCGTCGAAGCTTTCTTT | CSASNTGLVEAFF
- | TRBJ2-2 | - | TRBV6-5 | TGTGCCAGCAGTTACTCCGGCGGGGAGGACACCGGGGAGCTGTTTTTT | CASSYSGGEDTGELFF
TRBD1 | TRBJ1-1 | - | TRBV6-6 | TGTGCCAGCAGCCGACCGACAGGGGGCATAGCTGAAGCTTTCTTT | CASSRPTGGIAEAFF
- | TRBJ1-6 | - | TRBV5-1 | TGCGCCAGCAGCCTACGGACAGCCGATAATTCACCCCTCCACTTT | CASSLRTADNSPLHF
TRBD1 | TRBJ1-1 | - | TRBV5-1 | TGCGCCAGCAGCTCGACACAGGGGGTCATGGCTTTCTTT | CASSSTQGVMAFF
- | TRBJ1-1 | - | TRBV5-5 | TGTGCCAGCAGCTTGGAAGGGGTTGACGCTTTCTTT | CASSLEGVDAFF
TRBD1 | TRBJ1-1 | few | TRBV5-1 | TGCGCCAGCAGCCGATACAGGGGTGGGACTGAAGCTTTCTTT | CASSRYRGGTEAFF
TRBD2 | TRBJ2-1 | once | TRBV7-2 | TGTGCCAGCAGCTTATCCGGCGGGAGAGAGTTCTTC | CASSLSGGREFF
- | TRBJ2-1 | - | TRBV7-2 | TGTGCCAGCAGCCTACCCACTATTTACAATGAGCAGTTCTTC | CASSLPTIYNEQFF
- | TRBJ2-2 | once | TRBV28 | TGTGCCAGCAGTTTATCACCCATGGGGGCCACCGGGGAGCTGTTTTTT | CASSLSPMGATGELFF
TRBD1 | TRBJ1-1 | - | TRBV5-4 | TGTGCCAGCAGCCCCCGGGACAGGAGAAATGAAGCTTTCTTT | CASSPRDRRNEAFF
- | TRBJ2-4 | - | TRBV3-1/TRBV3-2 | TGTGCCAGCAGCCAAGAACGGCTAGATCCCACCAAAAACATTCAGTACTTC | CASSQERLDPTKNIQYF
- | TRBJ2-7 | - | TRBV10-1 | TGCGCCAGCAGTCCCCCGGGGTCCCACGAGCAGTACTTC | CASSPPGSHEQYF
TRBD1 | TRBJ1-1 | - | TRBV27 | TGTGCCAGCAGCCTGACAGGGTTAGCGAACACTGAAGCTTTCTTT | CASSLTGLANTEAFF
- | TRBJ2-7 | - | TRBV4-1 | TGCGCCAGCAGCCCCGCGGTGGACACCGACTACGAGCAGTACTTC | CASSPAVDTDYEQYF
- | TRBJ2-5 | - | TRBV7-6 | TGTGCCAGCAGCTTTGGGGGCCTCGAGGGGGAGACCCAGTACTTC | CASSFGGLEGETQYF
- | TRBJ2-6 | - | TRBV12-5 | TGTGCTAGTGGTTTGGTACTTGGTAGCTCTGGGGCCAACGTCCTGACTTTC | CASGLVLGSSGANVLTF
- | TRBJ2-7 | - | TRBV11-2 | TGTGCCAGCAGCCCCGGGGGGCCACTCTACGAGCAGTACTTC | CASSPGGPLYEQYF
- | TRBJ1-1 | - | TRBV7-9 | TGTGCCAGCAGCTTAGGTCCAGGGGAGAACACTGAAGCTTTCTTT | CASSLGPGENTEAFF
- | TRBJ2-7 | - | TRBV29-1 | TGCAGCGCCGGGAGCCCAATCCAAGGCGAGCAGTACTTC | CSAGSPIQGEQYF
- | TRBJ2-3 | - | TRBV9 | TGTGCCAGCAGCCCACTCGCCGGGGTTGGAGATACGCAGTATTTT | CASSPLAGVGDTQYF
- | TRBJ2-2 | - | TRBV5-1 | TGCGCCAGCAGCCTCAGGGGAGAAGCCGGGGAGCTGTTTTTT | CASSLRGEAGELFF
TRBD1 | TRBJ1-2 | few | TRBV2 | TGTGCCAGCACCCGTCCAGGGACAGGGCATGGCTACACCTTC | CASTRPGTGHGYTF